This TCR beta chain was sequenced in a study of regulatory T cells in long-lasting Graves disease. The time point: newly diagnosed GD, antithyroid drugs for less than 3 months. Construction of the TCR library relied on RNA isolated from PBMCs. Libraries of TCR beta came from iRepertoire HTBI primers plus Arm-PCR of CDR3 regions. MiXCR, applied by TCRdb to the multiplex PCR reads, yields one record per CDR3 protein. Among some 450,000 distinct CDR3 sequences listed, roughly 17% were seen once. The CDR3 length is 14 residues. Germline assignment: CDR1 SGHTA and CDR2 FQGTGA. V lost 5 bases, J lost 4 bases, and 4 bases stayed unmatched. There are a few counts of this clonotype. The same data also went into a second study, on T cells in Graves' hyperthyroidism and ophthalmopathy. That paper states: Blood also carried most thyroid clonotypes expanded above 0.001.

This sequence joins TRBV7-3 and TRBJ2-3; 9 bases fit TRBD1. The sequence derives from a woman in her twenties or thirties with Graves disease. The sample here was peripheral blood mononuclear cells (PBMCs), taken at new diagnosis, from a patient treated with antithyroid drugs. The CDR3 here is CASSGTGPADTQYF. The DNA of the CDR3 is TGTGCCAGCAGCGGGACAGGGCCCGCAGATACGCAGTATTTT.